A selection of T cell receptor beta chains follows, all from one sample in a study of T-cell memory formation after mild COVID-19. TCRdb redid the calling of the 5' RACE reads with MiXCR, one entry per CDR3 protein. The table has about 400,000 distinct CDR3 sequences, roughly a quarter seen once; the top ten hold around 9.5%. The specimen sequenced was PBMCs or a T cell subset sorted from them (not recorded which). The receptor source for this set is an adult woman who had mild COVID-19 (a few samples of this study predate the infection). Cell type and time point are not known. CDR3s leave out the opening cysteine and the closing phenylalanine or tryptophan.

v_call cdr3_aa
TRBV7-2 ASSSMTSGGAETQY
TRBV29-1 SVLRETQY
TRBV20-1 SARVGTENSPLH
TRBV24-1 ATSDFDEQF
TRBV7-2 ASSPPSRVSAF
TRBV7-2 ASRSPGGRTDTQY
TRBV24-1 ATSDLGTGGQF
TRBV19 ASSIGTVGYEQY
TRBV24-1 ATSAGTGDKAEAF
TRBV12-3/TRBV12-4 ASSLSGTANSPLH
TRBV12-3/TRBV12-4 ASRTERNTIY
TRBV15 ATSRGAGSNSGANVLT
TRBV7-9 ASSPPGGAPGQF
TRBV5-1 ASSDSSGVGPLMNTEAF
TRBV19 ASSTREGYGYT
TRBV24-1 ATSGGRGEQY
TRBV12-3/TRBV12-4 ASSYSGQKETQY
TRBV12-3/TRBV12-4 ASSLAGGLGNQPQH
TRBV20-1 SANPGLAGVFDFYEQY
TRBV29-1 SVEGQESSYEQY
TRBV7-3 ASSLIQGASEQF
TRBV11-1 ASSSQSGTGKRDTQY
TRBV6-5 ASSQTGTDPRYEQY
TRBV18 ASSPGDSNYGYT
TRBV7-3 ASSRIWTTEDEQF
TRBV5-4 ASSLGGQGRQETQY
TRBV4-1 ASSQLPGLGRTDTQY
TRBV12-3/TRBV12-4 ASRAGASYNEQF
TRBV7-9 ASSNPLTGKFETQY
TRBV12-3/TRBV12-4 ASSFSGRYNEQF
TRBV27 ASSSYRGGEQY
TRBV4-1 ASSLPDGPLREKLF
TRBV20-1 SARNGPGKTQY
TRBV7-9 ASSGDRQDLMNTEAF
TRBV6-6 ASRDRDRQSYEQY
TRBV29-1 SVEDTDRANEKLF
TRBV5-1 ASSPGLANEQF
TRBV2 ASMRGYNEQF
TRBV12-3/TRBV12-4 ASSATSGTDTQY
TRBV20-1 SARDLAGIIGYT
TRBV15 ATSRGVDKKRVGTEAF
TRBV18 ASSPRTGSRSSSYNEQF
TRBV29-1 SVSGTGVSYEQY
TRBV20-1 SAREPGQGEYETQY
TRBV5-4 ASSLVYLGQETQY
TRBV30 AWSLRNTEAF
TRBV7-9 ASSVPGFLFTDTQY
TRBV12-3/TRBV12-4 ASSSTGGREKLF
TRBV11-2 ASSFGPLNTGELF
TRBV7-2 ASSFTLAEETQY
TRBV20-1 SAQRLFGQLNTEAF
TRBV27 ASSSISSGEQF
TRBV3-1 ASSHPEERAEQF
TRBV6-2/TRBV6-3 ASSYSSQGGFYEQY
TRBV20-1 SARAAGARDTQY
TRBV6-2/TRBV6-3 ASSMTGEIDTQY
TRBV5-1 ASSLVGQLTAF
TRBV7-9 ASSSRDPEQF